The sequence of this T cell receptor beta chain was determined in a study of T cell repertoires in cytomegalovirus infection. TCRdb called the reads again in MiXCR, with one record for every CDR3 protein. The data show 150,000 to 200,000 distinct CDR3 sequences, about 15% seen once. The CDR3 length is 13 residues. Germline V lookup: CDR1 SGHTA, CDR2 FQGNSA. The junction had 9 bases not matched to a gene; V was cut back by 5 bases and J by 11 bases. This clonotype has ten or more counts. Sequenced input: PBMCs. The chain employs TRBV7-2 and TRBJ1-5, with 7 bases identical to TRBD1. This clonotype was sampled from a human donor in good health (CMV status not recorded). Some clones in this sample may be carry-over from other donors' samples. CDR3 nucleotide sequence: TGTGCCAGCAGCGCGACACAGGGGACGACCCAGCATTTT. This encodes CASSATQGTTQHF.